These 27 T cell receptor beta chains were sequenced from one sample in a study of T cell changes during pregnancy in multiple sclerosis. Sequencing was performed with immunoSEQ multiplex PCR; in TCRdb, only in-frame clones are kept and a portion is missing. The sample lists 25,000 to 30,000 clones, about 88% seen once, with around 0.72% in the top ten. Material: CD4+ T cells from peripheral blood mononuclear cells, obtained in the second trimester of pregnancy. The receptors derive from a female donor with multiple sclerosis, enrolled in a pregnancy study.

The CDR3 reads CASSYSFNSPLHF. The CDR3 nucleotides read TGTGCCAGCAGTTACAGCTTTAATTCACCCCTCCACTTT. This chain uses TRBV6-5 with TRBJ1-6; unclear D gene. V shed 2 bases and J shed 6 bases, with 5 bases lying between them. This CDR3 contains 13 residues. CDR1 is MNHEY, CDR2 SVGAGI, per germline.

This chain joins TRBV7-2 and TRBJ1-1, with TRBD1 matching 8 bases. This CDR3 is 14 amino acids long. The V gene end was trimmed by 5 bases and the J gene end by 5 bases; junction bases not matched to a gene: 7. Germline V gives CDR1 SGHTA, CDR2 FQGNSA. CDR3 nucleotides: TGTGCCAGCAGCCTGGACAGGGTCAGGACTGAAGCTTTCTTT. Translated, it gives CASSLDRVRTEAFF.

The chain recombines TRBV5-1 with TRBJ1-5; TRBD1 agrees at 9 bases. The CDR3 runs 14 residues. Germline trimming cut 0 bases from V and 7 bases from J; bases unmatched to any gene: 2. From germline, CDR1 is SGHRS and CDR2 YFSETQ. CDR3 in amino acids: CASSLEGQGQPQHF. CDR3 DNA sequence: TGCGCCAGCAGCTTGGAGGGACAGGGACAGCCCCAGCATTTT.

The rearrangement links TRBV9 to TRBJ2-5, with D possibly TRBD2 on 6 matching bases. The CDR3 sequence is 16 residues long. The V end was cut by 4 bases, the J end by 2 bases, with 18 bases between. Germline CDR1 is SGDLS and CDR2 is YYNGEE. CDR3 sequence (DNA): TGTGCCAGCAGCCTCGGAACTGGTGGGGGGCAAGAGACCCAGTACTTC. Protein product: CASSLGTGGGQETQYF. The full variable domain, completed using reference TRBV9 and TRBJ2-5, is DSGVTQTPKHLITATGQRVTLRCSPRSGDLSVYWYQQSLDQGLQFLIQYYNGEERAKGNILERFSAQQFPDLHSELNLSSLELGDSALYFCASSLGTGGGQETQYFGPGTRLLVL.

This chain links TRBV7-2 with TRBJ2-7, with TRBD1 as a possible D gene (5 bases). The CDR3 has 13 amino acids. Germline assignment: CDR1 SGHTA and CDR2 FQGNSA. Trimming left V 5 bases short and J 2 bases short, with 10 bases between. CDR3 bases: TGTGCCAGCAGCGTGGACACCCCCTACGAGCAGTACTTC. This sequence encodes CASSVDTPYEQYF.

This clone was detected only once. V is TRBV27 and J is TRBJ1-2; TRBD1 agrees at 9 bases. CDR1 MNHEY and CDR2 SMNVEV come from the germline V gene (reference sequence). This CDR3 region has 14 residues. V trimming: 8 bases; J trimming: 2 bases; junction bases outside the gene matches: 6. CDR3 region: CASGEGQGNYGYTF. As DNA, the CDR3 is TGTGCCAGCGGGGAAGGACAGGGGAACTATGGCTACACCTTC.

V gene TRBV6-5 combines with J gene TRBJ2-7, with 7 positions matching TRBD1. The CDR3 consists of 14 residues. Germline values: CDR1 MNHEY, CDR2 SVGAGI. The V and J ends lost 1 base and 2 bases, in that order; junction bases with no gene match: 2. The CDR3 DNA follows: TGTGCCAGCAGTTACTGGGACAGCCCCTACGAGCAGTACTTC. As protein: CASSYWDSPYEQYF.

The V and J genes are TRBV29-1 and TRBJ1-2, with 10 bases lining up with TRBD1. V gave up 4 bases and J gave up 7 bases; unmatched junction bases: 6. There are 13 residues in the CDR3. Germline loops: CDR1 SQVTM, CDR2 ANQGSEA. The CDR3 DNA is TGCAGCGTTGGGGACAGGGGTAGGGGTGGCTACACCTTC. It specifies CSVGDRGRGGYTF.

This clone has more than one count but fewer than ten. The chain joins TRBV5-1 to TRBJ1-1; D call uncertain. Germline CDR1 reads SGHRS; CDR2 reads YFSETQ. This CDR3 region has 15 residues. V lost 3 bases, J lost 5 bases, and 17 bases lay in between. CDR3 DNA: TGCGCCAGCAGCTCCCAGAGTCACAGAGGGACTGAAGCTTTCTTT. Its protein product is CASSSQSHRGTEAFF.

The chain employs TRBV28 and TRBJ1-4; 9 bases agree with TRBD1. V gave up 2 bases and J gave up 3 bases; unmatched junction bases: 10. This CDR3 has 18 amino acids. The germline CDR1 and CDR2 sequences are MDHEN and SYDVKM. The CDR3, as DNA: TGTGCCAGCAGTTTAATCCAGGGACAGGGCCCAGCTAATGAAAAACTGTTTTTT. It yields the protein CASSLIQGQGPANEKLFF.

The genes are TRBV18 and TRBJ1-2, with D uncertain. The CDR3 spans 14 residues. Germline V gene data show CDR1 as KGHSH and CDR2 as LQKENI. Trimming removed 5 bases at V and 3 bases at J, with 13 bases between. The CDR3 DNA sequence: TGTGCCAGCTCAGTGGCCCCGGGGTACTATGGCTACACCTTC. Its translation is CASSVAPGYYGYTF. Full variable domain (missing parts from reference TRBV18 and TRBJ1-2): NAGVMQNPRHLVRRRGQEARLRCSPMKGHSHVYWYRQLPEEGLKFMVYLQKENIIDESGMPKERFSAEFPKEGPSILRIQQVVRGDSAAYFCASSVAPGYYGYTFGSGTRLTVV.

The chain links TRBV2 to TRBJ2-3; possible D gene TRBD2, 6 bases. Germline lookup yields CDR1 SNHLY and CDR2 FYNNEI. CDR3 length: 14 residues. Trimming shortened V by 5 bases and J by 3 bases, and 12 bases separated the two germline ends. The CDR3 reads CASSQQRGTDTQYF. The DNA for the CDR3 is TGTGCCAGCAGTCAGCAACGGGGGACAGATACGCAGTATTTT.

The chain carries TRBV5-1 and TRBJ2-2, with 7 nucleotides matching TRBD1. CDR3 length equals 15 residues. The V and J ends lost 5 bases and 2 bases, in that order; junction bases with no gene match: 6. Germline V gives CDR1 SGHRS, CDR2 YFSETQ. The CDR3 region is CASRTGTVNTGELFF. CDR3 nucleotides: TGCGCCAGCAGAACCGGGACAGTAAACACCGGGGAGCTGTTTTTT.

This chain uses TRBV2 with TRBJ2-5; 10 bases match TRBD2. V was clipped by 6 bases and J by 4 bases; unmatched bases: 8. The length of the CDR3 is 15 residues. Germline V gene sequence: CDR1 SNHLY, CDR2 FYNNEI. This CDR3 reads CASRRERGGRETQYF. CDR3 nucleotide sequence: TGTGCCAGCAGGAGGGAGCGGGGGGGCCGAGAGACCCAGTACTTC.

V usage is TRBV14 and J usage is TRBJ2-7; D possibly corresponds to TRBD1 (5 bases). The CDR3 is 15 residues long. The germline V and J ends were trimmed by 1 base and 3 bases, with 13 bases remaining between them. Germline V gene sequence: CDR1 SGHDN, CDR2 FVKESK. Here the CDR3 reads CASSQAVAGYYEQYF. CDR3 nucleotides: TGTGCCAGCAGCCAAGCTGTGGCAGGGTACTACGAGCAGTACTTC.

The chain links TRBV7-8 to TRBJ2-5, with TRBD2 as a possible D gene (6 bases). Germline CDR1 is SGHVS and CDR2 is FQNEAQ. CDR3 length equals 16 residues. V gave up 3 bases and J gave up 5 bases, with 19 bases separating them. The CDR3: CASSFSLPGVGETQYF. CDR3 nucleotides: TGTGCCAGCAGCTTCTCCCTGCCGGGGGTCGGGGAGACCCAGTACTTC.

In DNA, the CDR3 is TGTGCCAGCAGCTTACGGGGGGAGGACACTGAAGCTTTCTTT. Its translation: CASSLRGEDTEAFF. The chain is built from TRBV7-3 and TRBJ1-1; a weak D match, TRBD1 (5 bases). The CDR3 consists of 14 residues. CDR1 and CDR2 (germline): SGHTA, FQGTGA. V was clipped by 2 bases and J by 3 bases, with 10 bases between them. Based on the CDR3 plus reference TRBV7-3 and TRBJ1-1, the full variable domain is GAGVSQTPSNKVTEKGKYVELRCDPISGHTALYWYRQSLGQGPEFLIYFQGTGAADDSGLPNDRFFAVRPEGSVSTLKIQRTERGDSAVYLCASSLRGEDTEAFFGQGTRLTVV.

The chain has TRBV11-3 and TRBJ2-1; 10 bases match TRBD1. The CDR3 is made up of 15 amino acids. The trim removed 4 bases at V and 2 bases at J, leaving 2 bases unmatched. Germline-derived CDR1 and CDR2 are SGHNT and YENEEA. The CDR3 loop reads CASSSGQGTYNEQFF. CDR3 nucleotides: TGTGCCAGCAGCTCGGGACAGGGGACCTACAATGAGCAGTTCTTC.

The chain employs TRBV5-4 and TRBJ2-3; 8 bases are a match to TRBD2. The CDR3 extends over 15 amino acids. Per germline, CDR1 SGHNT and CDR2 YYREEE (reference sequence). The V and J ends lost 4 bases and 6 bases, in that order; junction bases with no gene match: 10. The CDR3 nucleotides are TGTGCCAGCAGCCGAGGGCCGGGGGGGCCGGATACGCAGTATTTT. Its translation is CASSRGPGGPDTQYF.

V is TRBV9 and J is TRBJ2-2, with 10 bases aligning to TRBD1. The CDR3 contains 14 residues. Trimming took 5 bases from V and 5 from J; bases not matched to a gene: 3. Germline CDR1 and CDR2: SGDLS and YYNGEE. CDR3 sequence reads: CASRRTGGTGELFF. CDR3 in DNA: TGTGCCAGCAGACGGACAGGGGGTACCGGGGAGCTGTTTTTT.

The rearrangement joins TRBV11-2 to TRBJ2-5, with 14 nucleotides matching TRBD2. The ends lost 5 bases at V and 4 bases at J; junction bases unmatched: 6. The CDR3 totals 16 residues. Germline V gives CDR1 SGHAT, CDR2 FQNNGV. The CDR3 sequence: CASSLTSGGAGETQYF. The CDR3 region has the DNA TGTGCCAGCAGCCTGACTAGCGGGGGGGCCGGAGAGACCCAGTACTTC.

This clone was counted only a few times. The chain uses TRBV5-1 and TRBJ2-7; the match to TRBD1 covers 9 bases. Per the germline V gene, CDR1 is SGHRS and CDR2 is YFSETQ. CDR3 length: 15 residues. Unmatched junction bases numbered 7, after V lost 3 bases and J lost 3 bases. The CDR3 DNA follows: TGCGCCAGCAGCTCGGGTCCGGGACAGGGCTACGAGCAGTACTTC. Amino acids: CASSSGPGQGYEQYF.

This clone was picked up one time. The chain is built from TRBV6-5 and TRBJ1-3; 7 nucleotides match TRBD1. CDR1 is MNHEY and CDR2 is SVGAGI in the germline V gene. Unmatched junction bases numbered 8, after V lost 5 bases and J lost 7 bases. This CDR3 region has 14 residues. In DNA, the CDR3 is TGTGCCAGCAGTCCGACAGGGAATTCGAACACCATATATTTT. Translation gives CASSPTGNSNTIYF.

This rearrangement joins TRBV30 to TRBJ2-1, with TRBD2 matching over 8 bases. V was pared by 4 bases and J by 4 bases, with 6 bases of the junction left unmatched. Germline V gene data show CDR1 as GTSNPN and CDR2 as SVGIG (reference sequence). The CDR3 consists of 14 residues. CDR3 DNA sequence: TGTGCCTGGAAAAGCGGGGGACCGTACAATGAGCAGTTCTTC. Translated: CAWKSGGPYNEQFF.

This clone was picked up a small number of times. The V gene is TRBV2, the J gene TRBJ1-6, with a tentative D call TRBD1 (5 bases). There are 15 residues in the CDR3. V lost 3 bases to trimming and J lost 9 bases, with 15 bases between them. Germline CDR1 reads SNHLY; CDR2 reads FYNNEI. The CDR3 DNA follows: TGTGCCAGCAGTGAGTGGGTGGGGGGTATTTCACCCCTCCACTTT. Its protein is CASSEWVGGISPLHF.

The J gene is TRBJ1-6, the V gene TRBV18; tentative D call: TRBD1 (6 bases). The CDR3 extends over 13 amino acids. Trimming took 4 bases from V and 12 from J, leaving 13 bases between them. The germline V gene has CDR1 KGHSH and CDR2 LQKENI. The CDR3 region is CASSLSPGEPLHF. CDR3 DNA sequence: TGTGCCAGCTCACTAAGCCCAGGGGAACCCCTCCACTTT.

V usage is TRBV18 and J usage is TRBJ2-3; D gene uncertain. CDR1 is KGHSH, CDR2 LQKENI, per germline. Trimming removed 1 base at V and 0 bases at J, with 11 bases between. The CDR3 extends over 16 amino acids. CDR3 DNA: TGTGCCAGCTCACCACACGCGAGCGCTAGCACAGATACGCAGTATTTT. As protein: CASSPHASASTDTQYF.